A single sample gave rise to the 7 T cell receptor beta chains below, sequenced in a study of memory CD4+ T cells and cytomegalovirus serostatus. Single viable CD3+CD4+CD8-CD45RO+ cells were sorted as the memory CD4+ T cells. The data were produced by immunoSEQ multiplex PCR, yet TCRdb's version contains in-frame clones alone and is incomplete. This sample carries fewer than 75,000 clones, less than 85% of them seen once, and the ten largest clones take less than 0.95%. Sequences were obtained from memory CD4+ T cells from blood. These receptors were obtained from an adult in good health and CMV-seronegative.

This clone was counted between two and nine times. Other DNA sequences in this sample translate to the same CDR3. This chain joins TRBV18 and TRBJ1-2; D is ambiguous. The CDR3 is made up of 12 amino acids. V shed 2 bases and J shed 3 bases, with 4 bases lying between them. The germline CDR1 and CDR2 sequences are KGHSH and LQKENI. The CDR3 DNA is TGTGCCAGCTCACCAGGGGACTATGGCTACACCTTC. Translation: CASSPGDYGYTF.

The sample holds one count of this clone. The V gene is TRBV27, the J gene TRBJ1-1; 7 nucleotides agree with TRBD1. CDR3 size: 14 residues. In germline, CDR1 is MNHEY, CDR2 SMNVEV (reference sequence). The V segment lost 4 bases and the J segment 4 bases; nucleotides outside the gene matches: 6. The CDR3 bases are TGTGCCAGCAGTTGGGACAGTGGGAGCACTGAAGCTTTCTTT. As protein: CASSWDSGSTEAFF.

The chain employs TRBV7-9 and TRBJ1-2; D perhaps matches TRBD1 (6 bases). Germline assignment: CDR1 SEHNR and CDR2 FQNEAQ (reference sequence). The CDR3 has 14 residues. Trimming left V 4 bases short and J 2 bases short, with 11 bases between. CDR3 sequence: CASSSTQGNYGYTF. CDR3 sequence (DNA): TGTGCCAGCAGCTCCACCCAGGGGAACTATGGCTACACCTTC.

The chain carries TRBV5-8 and TRBJ2-7, with TRBD2 as a possible D gene (6 bases). Germline values: CDR1 SGHTS, CDR2 YDEGEE. This CDR3 spans 14 amino acids. The germline V and J ends were trimmed by 6 bases and 5 bases, with 18 bases remaining between them. CDR3 region: CASTAGIWIHEQYF. The CDR3, as DNA: TGTGCCAGCACCGCGGGAATTTGGATCCACGAGCAGTACTTC.

This clone was counted a few times. This chain joins TRBV5-5 and TRBJ2-3; 9 positions agree with TRBD2. Per the germline V gene, CDR1 is SGHKS and CDR2 is YYEKEE (reference sequence). V lost 1 base to trimming and J lost 2 bases; unmatched junction nucleotides: 5. CDR3 length equals 16 residues. The CDR3 loop is CASSLTSGYPTDTQYF. The DNA for the CDR3 is TGTGCCAGCAGCTTGACTAGCGGGTATCCCACAGATACGCAGTATTTT.

This clone was observed a handful of times. The chain carries TRBV29-1 and TRBJ2-3; D is unclear. Deletions cut 2 bases from V and 4 bases from J, with 1 base between. Germline loops: CDR1 SQVTM, CDR2 ANQGSEA. This CDR3 region has 10 residues. CDR3 bases: TGCAGCGTTGAATCAGATACGCAGTATTTT. Encoded protein: CSVESDTQYF.

This rearrangement joins TRBV25-1 to TRBJ2-1; possible D gene TRBD1, 5 bases. The V end was cut by 5 bases, the J end by 5 bases, with 22 bases between. The CDR3 spans 17 residues. Germline loops: CDR1 MGHDK, CDR2 SYGVNS. CDR3 sequence (DNA): TGTGCCAGCAGTATCAGGGCCGGCCCGCGCCTCAACAATGAGCAGTTCTTC. Translating it yields CASSIRAGPRLNNEQFF.